The next 21 T cell receptor beta chains were all read from a single sample in a study of technical replicates of blood from a handful of donors. Assay: immunoSEQ multiplex PCR; the TCRdb copy retains only in-frame clones and omits some. The table has approximately 70,000 clones, 95% to 96% seen once. The sample taken for sequencing was T cells isolated from PBMCs. The source is a human donor in good health.

The chain employs TRBV5-4 and TRBJ2-1; D possibly corresponds to TRBD1 (6 bases). The V end lost 4 bases, the J end lost 6 bases, and 17 bases lay between the germline ends. The CDR3 extends over 15 amino acids. CDR1 and CDR2 (germline): SGHNT, YYREEE (reference sequence). The CDR3 is CASSPLGGQTNEQFF. The CDR3 coding sequence is TGTGCCAGCAGCCCCCTTGGTGGACAGACCAATGAGCAGTTCTTC.

The chain joins TRBV28 to TRBJ2-1, with D tentatively TRBD2 (5 bases). The V and J ends lost 8 bases and 2 bases respectively, with 22 bases between them. The CDR3 has 17 amino acids. The germline gives CDR1 MDHEN, CDR2 SYDVKM. Here the CDR3 DNA reads TGTGCCAGCGGGGTCGTAGTGGAGGCGAGGGCCTACAATGAGCAGTTCTTC. It specifies CASGVVVEARAYNEQFF. Full variable domain (remainder filled in from reference TRBV28 and TRBJ2-1): DVKVTQSSRYLVKRTGEKVFLECVQDMDHENMFWYRQDPGLGLRLIYFSYDVKMKEKGDIPEGYSVSREKKERFSLILESASTNQTSMYLCASGVVVEARAYNEQFFGPGTRLTVL.

V gene TRBV29-1 combines with J gene TRBJ1-1, with TRBD1 matching 8 bases. The CDR3 is 12 amino acids. From germline, CDR1 is SQVTM and CDR2 ANQGSEA. With V trimmed by 7 bases and J by 4 bases, 5 bases remained unmatched. CDR3 protein: CSAYTGGTEAFF. The CDR3 DNA reads as TGCAGCGCATATACAGGGGGCACTGAAGCTTTCTTT.

The chain couples TRBV28 to TRBJ2-7, with 10 bases aligning to TRBD1. There are 13 residues in the CDR3. V lost 6 bases to trimming and J lost 11 bases; unmatched junction nucleotides: 10. The germline V gene has CDR1 MDHEN and CDR2 SYDVKM. The CDR3 nucleotides are TGTGCCAGCAGCCACGGGACAGGGGCCCAAGAGTACTTC. Its protein is CASSHGTGAQEYF.

The chain links TRBV6-1 to TRBJ2-1, with 11 bases fitting TRBD2. In germline, CDR1 is MNHNS, CDR2 SASEGT. The CDR3 length is 15 residues. V dropped 6 bases and J dropped 2; count of bases not matched to a gene: 3. The CDR3 region is CASRPLAGAYNEQFF. CDR3 coding DNA: TGTGCCAGCAGGCCACTAGCGGGGGCCTACAATGAGCAGTTCTTC.

This clone was found a few times. The V gene is TRBV28, the J gene TRBJ1-6; 7 bases map to TRBD1. CDR1 and CDR2 (germline): MDHEN, SYDVKM. This CDR3 is built from 13 residues. J was trimmed by 10 bases and V by 7 bases; bases with no gene match: 7. CDR3 in amino acids: CASKKGAVSPLHF. The CDR3, as DNA: TGTGCCAGCAAAAAGGGGGCTGTGTCACCCCTCCACTTT.

The CDR3 loop is CAWSLLAGGPNEQFF. The CDR3 DNA reads TGTGCCTGGAGTCTACTAGCGGGGGGGCCGAATGAGCAGTTCTTC. The chain combines TRBV30 with TRBJ2-1; TRBD2 matches 13 bases. The CDR3 totals 15 residues. V was clipped by 2 bases and J by 7 bases; unmatched bases: 5. CDR1 is GTSNPN and CDR2 is SVGIG in the germline V gene (reference sequence).

The chain joins TRBV28 to TRBJ1-2, with 9 nucleotides matching TRBD1. Germline V gene sequence: CDR1 MDHEN, CDR2 SYDVKM. With V trimmed by 6 bases and J by 6 bases, 5 bases remained unmatched. The CDR3 consists of 13 residues. This CDR3 reads CASSLRDRDGYTF. In DNA, the CDR3 is TGTGCCAGCAGCCTCCGGGACAGGGATGGCTACACCTTC.

Only a few counts were recorded for this clone. This rearrangement joins TRBV7-2 to TRBJ1-1; D possibly corresponds to TRBD1 (5 bases). CDR1 is SGHTA, CDR2 FQGNSA, per germline. V lost 3 bases and J 3 bases, leaving 11 bases between the germline ends. CDR3 length equals 14 residues. CDR3: CASSFTPRDTEAFF. The CDR3 DNA sequence: TGTGCCAGCAGCTTCACGCCCAGGGACACTGAAGCTTTCTTT.

Only a few counts were recorded for this clone. The rearrangement uses TRBV5-1 and TRBJ1-5, with TRBD1 as a possible D gene (5 bases). V was shortened by 4 bases and J by 7 bases, with 18 bases between the two germline ends. The CDR3 length is 15 residues. Germline CDR1 and CDR2: SGHRS and YFSETQ. The CDR3 sequence: CASSLSGGGGQPQHF. DNA for the CDR3: TGCGCCAGCAGCCTATCGGGGGGAGGCGGGCAGCCCCAGCATTTT.

The rearrangement links TRBV7-8 to TRBJ2-1; 11 nucleotides align to TRBD2. The CDR3 consists of 18 residues. Losses at the gene ends were 1 base for V and 8 bases for J; bases not matched to a gene: 13. The V gene's germline CDR1 is SGHVS and CDR2 FQNEAQ. CDR3: CASSLVGASGGPWDEQFF. The CDR3 region has the DNA TGTGCCAGCAGCTTAGTGGGTGCTAGCGGGGGGCCCTGGGATGAGCAGTTCTTC.

The chain recombines TRBV27 with TRBJ2-5; D is unresolved. CDR1 and CDR2 from the germline V gene are MNHEY and SMNVEV (reference sequence). Trimming removed 4 bases from V and 2 bases from J, with 14 bases in between. The CDR3 is 15 amino acids. The CDR3 DNA is TGTGCCAGCAGTTCCAACCCCAACCGGCAAGAGACCCAGTACTTC. The encoded protein is CASSSNPNRQETQYF.

This clone has just a few counts. The chain is built from TRBV30 and TRBJ1-5; D unresolved. Looked up from germline, CDR1 is GTSNPN and CDR2 is SVGIG (reference sequence). The CDR3 length is 14 residues. Trimming stripped 0 bases from V and 5 bases from J, with 11 bases between. The CDR3 spells CAWSVPGSHQPQHF. In DNA form, the CDR3 reads TGTGCCTGGAGTGTACCAGGAAGCCATCAGCCCCAGCATTTT.

V is TRBV12-5 and J is TRBJ1-1; possibly TRBD1 for D (5 bases). Trimming cost V 6 bases and J 4 bases, with 12 bases left between them. Germline V gene sequence: CDR1 LGHNT, CDR2 FRNRAP. The CDR3 loop spans 13 amino acids. The CDR3, as DNA: TGTGCTAGTGGATTGACAGCCATCACTGAAGCTTTCTTT. Amino acids: CASGLTAITEAFF.

This chain connects TRBV5-1 to TRBJ2-7; weak D call: TRBD2 (5 bases). Germline loops: CDR1 SGHRS, CDR2 YFSETQ. V was shortened by 2 bases and J by 4 bases, with 13 bases between the two germline ends. The CDR3 has 14 residues. The CDR3 nucleotides read TGCGCCAGCAGCTTTAGAGGGTCCGAGTACGAGCAGTACTTC. This encodes CASSFRGSEYEQYF. The entire variable domain, with the rest obtained from reference TRBV5-1 and TRBJ2-7, is as follows: KAGVTQTPRYLIKTRGQQVTLSCSPISGHRSVSWYQQTPGQGLQFLFEYFSETQRNKGNFPGRFSGRQFSNSRSEMNVSTLELGDSALYLCASSFRGSEYEQYFGPGTRLTVT.

This chain joins TRBV14 and TRBJ2-7; D uncertain. V lost 0 bases and J lost 3, with 12 bases in between. The length of the CDR3 is 15 residues. Germline V gives CDR1 SGHDN, CDR2 FVKESK. CDR3: CASSQDKSFDYEQYF. DNA of the CDR3: TGTGCCAGCAGCCAAGATAAGAGCTTTGACTACGAGCAGTACTTC.

V and J are TRBV2 and TRBJ2-2; tentative D call: TRBD1 (6 bases). V shed 5 bases and J shed 2 bases, with 15 bases lying between them. This CDR3 spans 16 amino acids. The germline gives CDR1 SNHLY, CDR2 FYNNEI. The CDR3 loop is CASSHAGAQNTGELFF. DNA for the CDR3: TGTGCCAGCAGTCATGCAGGGGCTCAAAACACCGGGGAGCTGTTTTTT.

The J gene is TRBJ2-7, the V gene TRBV19, with TRBD2 matching 9 bases. The trim removed 5 bases at V and 0 bases at J, leaving 2 bases unmatched. The CDR3 totals 14 residues. Germline loops: CDR1 LNHDA, CDR2 SQIVND (reference sequence). The CDR3, as DNA: TGTGCCAGTAGTGTAGCGGGAGCCTCCTACGAGCAGTACTTC. The encoded protein is CASSVAGASYEQYF.

This sequence joins TRBV25-1 and TRBJ2-1; possible D gene TRBD2, 6 bases. CDR3 length equals 11 residues. The germline V and J ends were trimmed by 4 bases and 14 bases, with 12 bases remaining between them. CDR1 and CDR2 from the germline V gene are MGHDK and SYGVNS. CDR3 bases: TGTGCCAGCAGTGTCGGTGGACTAAAGTTCTTC. It encodes CASSVGGLKFF.

The rearrangement joins TRBV5-1 to TRBJ2-5; no clear D gene. V was shortened by 0 bases and J by 4 bases, with 7 bases between the two germline ends. The germline V gene has CDR1 SGHRS and CDR2 YFSETQ. The CDR3 extends over 13 amino acids. CDR3 nucleotide sequence: TGCGCCAGCAGCTTGGCGGTCGGAGAGACCCAGTACTTC. Encoded protein: CASSLAVGETQYF.

This chain links TRBV6-1 with TRBJ1-3; TRBD1 aligns across 8 bases. The V segment lost 7 bases and the J segment 2 bases; nucleotides outside the gene matches: 7. Germline V gene lookup returns CDR1 MNHNS and CDR2 SASEGT. This CDR3 spans 15 amino acids. CDR3 sequence: CASTDRDVAGNTIYF. CDR3 in DNA: TGTGCCAGCACGGACAGGGACGTCGCTGGAAACACCATATATTTT.